These 12 T cell receptor beta chains share one sample of origin, sequenced in a study of early T cells in non-severe SARS-CoV-2 infection. MiXCR was run by TCRdb on the 5' RACE reads, yielding one entry per CDR3 protein. The sample holds some 71,000 distinct CDR3 sequences, over 9.5% seen once. Sequenced material: whole blood. Every receptor here comes from an adult who was a healthcare worker with PCR-confirmed SARS-CoV-2 infection or an uninfected control (not recorded which).

This clonotype was seen many times. The V gene is TRBV27, the J gene TRBJ2-7; maybe TRBD1 (6 bases). The germline V gene encodes CDR1 MNHEY and CDR2 SMNVEV (reference sequence). The V end lost 6 bases, the J end lost 6 bases, and 12 bases lay between the germline ends. The CDR3 covers 12 residues. CDR3 loop: CASRTQGFEQYF. DNA for the CDR3: TGTGCCAGCAGAACACAGGGTTTCGAGCAGTACTTC.

This chain connects TRBV24-1 to TRBJ2-3; the match to TRBD2 covers 8 bases. V shed 0 bases, J shed 4 bases, and the junction held 8 bases outside the gene matches. Germline lookup yields CDR1 KGHDR and CDR2 SFDVKD. This CDR3 is 17 amino acids long. CDR3 sequence: CATSDLGLAGPADTQYF. For the CDR3, the DNA is TGTGCCACCAGTGATTTGGGCCTAGCGGGCCCCGCAGATACGCAGTATTTT.

This clonotype has a handful of counts. The chain has TRBV29-1 and TRBJ1-1, with D maybe TRBD1 (5 bases). The V end was cut by 4 bases, the J end by 0 bases, with 12 bases between. CDR3 length: 14 amino acids. Germline assignment: CDR1 SQVTM and CDR2 ANQGSEA. CDR3 in amino acids: CSVAPRGVNTEAFF. CDR3 DNA sequence: TGCAGCGTTGCACCACGGGGGGTGAACACTGAAGCTTTCTTT.

The J gene is TRBJ1-2, the V gene TRBV3-1; 9 nucleotides agree with TRBD1. Germline CDR1 reads LGHDT; CDR2 reads YNNKEL (reference sequence). The CDR3 contains 14 residues. J lost 4 bases, V lost 6 bases, and 6 bases had no gene match. The CDR3 coding sequence is TGTGCCAGCAGGCAGACAGGGGGACCCTATGGCTACACCTTC. Amino acids: CASRQTGGPYGYTF.

This clonotype has a handful of counts. The chain employs TRBV7-2 and TRBJ2-7, with a possible D match to TRBD2 (5 bases). Germline lookup yields CDR1 SGHTA and CDR2 FQGNSA. Trimming pared 5 bases from V and 6 bases from J, leaving 11 bases between. The CDR3 covers 12 residues. Here the CDR3 reads CASSLDFGEQYF. The CDR3 DNA reads TGTGCCAGCAGCCTGGACTTCGGCGAGCAGTACTTC.

The chain uses TRBV7-2 and TRBJ2-3; D uncertain. Trimming took 3 bases from V and 3 from J, leaving 10 bases between them. This CDR3 is built from 14 residues. CDR1 is SGHTA, CDR2 FQGNSA, per germline. CDR3 protein: CASSLALGTDTQYF. CDR3 DNA sequence: TGTGCCAGCAGCTTGGCCCTCGGAACAGATACGCAGTATTTT.

This clonotype was seen more than once but under ten times. The chain combines TRBV24-1 with TRBJ2-2; D assignment may be TRBD1 or TRBD2 (5 bases each). Germline V gene data show CDR1 as KGHDR and CDR2 as SFDVKD. Trimming cost V 9 bases and J 0 bases, with 19 bases left between them. The CDR3 runs to 17 residues. CDR3 protein: CATGDALRSANTGELFF. CDR3 sequence (DNA): TGTGCCACCGGGGACGCTCTTCGATCAGCGAACACCGGGGAGCTGTTTTTT.

The sample holds a few counts of this clonotype. V usage is TRBV27 and J usage is TRBJ1-6; 8 bases are a match to TRBD1. Germline V gives CDR1 MNHEY, CDR2 SMNVEV (reference sequence). This CDR3 has 15 amino acids. The ends lost 5 bases at V and 9 bases at J; junction bases unmatched: 9. Here the CDR3 DNA reads TGTGCCAGCAGTCCCCGACAGGGGCAGGCTTCACCCCTCCACTTT. This gives the protein CASSPRQGQASPLHF.

This clonotype showed up just a few times. V is TRBV11-3 and J is TRBJ2-1, with D uncertain. The germline V and J ends were trimmed by 4 bases and 0 bases, with 13 bases remaining between them. Germline CDR1 reads SGHNT; CDR2 reads YENEEA. The CDR3 runs 16 residues. CDR3 in amino acids: CASSSYLRSSYNEQFF. The CDR3, as DNA: TGTGCCAGCAGCTCCTACCTAAGAAGCTCCTACAATGAGCAGTTCTTC. Supplemented by reference TRBV11-3 and TRBJ2-1, the full variable domain reads EAGVVQSPRYKIIEKKQPVAFWCNPISGHNTLYWYLQNLGQGPELLIRYENEEAVDDSQLPKDRFSAERLKGVDSTLKIQPAELGDSAVYLCASSSYLRSSYNEQFFGPGTRLTVL.

This clonotype has at least ten counts. The chain is built from TRBV12-3 or TRBV12-4 and TRBJ1-3; the D is unclear. This CDR3 region has 15 residues. With 3 bases removed from V and 0 bases from J, the gap between germline ends came to 9 bases. CDR3 sequence reads: CASSFNWFSGNTIYF. CDR3 in DNA: TGTGCCAGCAGTTTCAACTGGTTCTCTGGAAACACCATATATTTT.

The J gene is TRBJ2-1, the V gene TRBV14, with D uncertain. V lost 0 bases, J lost 1 base, and 16 bases lay in between. The CDR3 consists of 18 residues. Per the germline V gene, CDR1 is SGHDN and CDR2 is FVKESK. The CDR3 DNA is TGTGCCAGCAGCCAAGATTGGATAGGGCTTAGTTCCTACAATGAGCAGTTCTTC. Amino acid sequence: CASSQDWIGLSSYNEQFF.

The V and J genes are TRBV18 and TRBJ1-5, with 8 positions matching TRBD1. Germline V lookup: CDR1 KGHSH, CDR2 LQKENI. This CDR3 is built from 14 residues. Germline trimming cut 5 bases from V and 5 bases from J; bases unmatched to any gene: 5. For the CDR3, the DNA is TGTGCCAGCTCAGCGGACAGGGTTGATCAGCCCCAGCATTTT. Amino acids: CASSADRVDQPQHF.